This T cell receptor (beta chain) was sequenced during a study of technical replicates of blood from a handful of donors. Only in-frame clones appear in the TCRdb table, and some are missing; sequencing was by immunoSEQ multiplex PCR. The sample has over 90,000 clones; 95% are singletons. Germline V lookup: CDR1 WNHNN, CDR2 SYGVQD (reference sequence). The CDR3 contains 16 residues. The V gene end was trimmed by 6 bases and the J gene end by 3 bases; junction bases not matched to a gene: 11. This chain connects TRBV10-1 to TRBJ2-7, with TRBD1 identical over 10 bases. This sequence originates from a human donor in good health. Source material: T cells isolated from PBMCs. In DNA, the CDR3 is TGCGCCAGCAGCTACCAACGGGACAGGGGACTCTACGAGCAGTACTTC. Its protein is CASSYQRDRGLYEQYF.